This T cell receptor beta chain was retrieved from a study of blood T cell repertoires in COVID-19. Whole-study context: Collection of acute and convalescent COVID-19 samples took place in the United States, Italy and Spain. The cDNA or gDNA used as material had been derived from T cells, B-cell-depleted T cells, or PBMCs.

This clone was seen a handful of times. The germline V and J ends were trimmed by 1 base and 0 bases, with 12 bases remaining between them. This CDR3 spans 16 amino acids. Germline assignment: CDR1 LNHDA and CDR2 SQIVND (reference sequence). Methods used by the authors: Reference gene primer amplification gave estimated nucleated cell counts. Measured with immunoSEQ multiplex PCR; TCRdb has only the in-frame clones, and not every one. That table furnishes V, J and clone size, whereas the DNA furnished D and trimming. The data contain 60,000 to 75,000 clones, around 88% of them singletons. The TCR was taken from a woman of 80 years or more with acute or convalescent COVID-19. Sequenced input: peripheral blood. This chain joins TRBV19 and TRBJ1-2; D gene unclear. The CDR3 here is CASSIGRREANYGYTF. DNA of the CDR3: TGTGCCAGTAGTATAGGCCGACGGGAAGCTAACTATGGCTACACCTTC.